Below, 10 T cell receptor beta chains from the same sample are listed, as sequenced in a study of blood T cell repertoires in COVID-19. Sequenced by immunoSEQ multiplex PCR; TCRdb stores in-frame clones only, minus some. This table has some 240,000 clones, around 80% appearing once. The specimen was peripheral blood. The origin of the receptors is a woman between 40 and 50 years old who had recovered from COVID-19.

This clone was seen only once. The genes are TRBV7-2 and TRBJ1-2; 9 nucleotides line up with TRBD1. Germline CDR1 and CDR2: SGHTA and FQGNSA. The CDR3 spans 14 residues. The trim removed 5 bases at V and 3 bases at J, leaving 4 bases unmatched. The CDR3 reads CASSPGQGHYGYTF. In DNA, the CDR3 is TGTGCCAGCAGCCCGGGACAGGGCCACTATGGCTACACCTTC.

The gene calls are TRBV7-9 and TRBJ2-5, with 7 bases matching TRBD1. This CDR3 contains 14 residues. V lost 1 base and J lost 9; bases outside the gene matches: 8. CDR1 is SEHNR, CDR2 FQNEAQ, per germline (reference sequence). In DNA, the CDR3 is TGTGCCAGCAGCTTAGTAGAATCTACAGGGGCCCAGTACTTC. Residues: CASSLVESTGAQYF. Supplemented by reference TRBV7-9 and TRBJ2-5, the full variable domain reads DTGVSQNPRHKITKRGQNVTFRCDPISEHNRLYWYRQTLGQGPEFLTYFQNEAQLEKSRLLSDRFSAERPKGSFSTLEIQRTEQGDSAMYLCASSLVESTGAQYFGPGTRLLVL.

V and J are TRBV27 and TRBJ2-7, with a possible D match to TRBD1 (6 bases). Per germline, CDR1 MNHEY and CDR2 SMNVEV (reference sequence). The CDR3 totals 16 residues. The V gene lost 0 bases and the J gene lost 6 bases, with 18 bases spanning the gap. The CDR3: CASSLSQGQLSSEQYF. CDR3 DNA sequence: TGTGCCAGCAGTTTATCACAAGGACAGTTGAGTAGCGAGCAGTACTTC.

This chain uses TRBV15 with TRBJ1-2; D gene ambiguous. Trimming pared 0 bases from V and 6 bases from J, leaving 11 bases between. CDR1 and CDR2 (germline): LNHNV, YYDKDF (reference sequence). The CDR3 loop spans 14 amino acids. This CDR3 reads CATSRDQLGNGYTF. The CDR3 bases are TGTGCCACCAGCAGAGATCAACTGGGCAATGGCTACACCTTC.

In nucleotides, the CDR3 is TGTGCCAGTAGTCCGGGACAGTTTAGCAATCAGCCCCAGCATTTT. This sequence encodes CASSPGQFSNQPQHF. The chain recombines TRBV19 with TRBJ1-5; 7 bases are a match to TRBD1. The CDR3 consists of 15 residues. Trimming cost V 5 bases and J 0 bases; bases outside gene matches: 4. Germline assignment: CDR1 LNHDA and CDR2 SQIVND (reference sequence).

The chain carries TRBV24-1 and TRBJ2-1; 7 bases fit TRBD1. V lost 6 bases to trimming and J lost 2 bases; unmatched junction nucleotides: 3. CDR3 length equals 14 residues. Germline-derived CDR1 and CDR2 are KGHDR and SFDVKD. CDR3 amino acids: CATSPGGAYNEQFF. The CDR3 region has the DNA TGTGCCACCAGTCCAGGGGGAGCCTACAATGAGCAGTTCTTC.

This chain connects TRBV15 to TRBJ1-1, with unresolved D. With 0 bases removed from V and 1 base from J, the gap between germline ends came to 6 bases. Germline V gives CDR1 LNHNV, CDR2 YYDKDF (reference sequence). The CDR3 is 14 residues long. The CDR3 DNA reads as TGTGCCACCAGCAGAGATTACACGAACACTGAAGCTTTCTTT. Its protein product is CATSRDYTNTEAFF. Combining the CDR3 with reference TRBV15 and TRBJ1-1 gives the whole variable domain DAMVIQNPRYQVTQFGKPVTLSCSQTLNHNVMYWYQQKSSQAPKLLFHYYDKDFNNEADTPDNFQSRRPNTSFCFLDIRSPGLGDTAMYLCATSRDYTNTEAFFGQGTRLTVV.

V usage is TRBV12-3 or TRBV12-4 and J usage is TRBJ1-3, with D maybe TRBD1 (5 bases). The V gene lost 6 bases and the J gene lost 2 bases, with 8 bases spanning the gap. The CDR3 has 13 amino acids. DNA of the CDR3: TGTGCCAGCAGGGACACGGCTGGAAACACCATATATTTT. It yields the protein CASRDTAGNTIYF.

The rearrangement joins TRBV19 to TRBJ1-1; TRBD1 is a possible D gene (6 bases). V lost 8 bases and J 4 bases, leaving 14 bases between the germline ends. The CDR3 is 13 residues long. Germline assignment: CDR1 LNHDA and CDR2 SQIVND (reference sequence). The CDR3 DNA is TGTGCCAGTGAGCGAGGGGGGGCCACTGAAGCTTTCTTT. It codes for CASERGGATEAFF.

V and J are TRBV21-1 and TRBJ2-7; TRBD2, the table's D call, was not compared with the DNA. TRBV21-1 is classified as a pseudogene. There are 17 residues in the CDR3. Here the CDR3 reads CASSGHGGLTSSYEQYF. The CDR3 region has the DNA TGTGCCAGCAGCGGCCACGGAGGGCTTACGAGCTCCTACGAGCAGTACTTC.